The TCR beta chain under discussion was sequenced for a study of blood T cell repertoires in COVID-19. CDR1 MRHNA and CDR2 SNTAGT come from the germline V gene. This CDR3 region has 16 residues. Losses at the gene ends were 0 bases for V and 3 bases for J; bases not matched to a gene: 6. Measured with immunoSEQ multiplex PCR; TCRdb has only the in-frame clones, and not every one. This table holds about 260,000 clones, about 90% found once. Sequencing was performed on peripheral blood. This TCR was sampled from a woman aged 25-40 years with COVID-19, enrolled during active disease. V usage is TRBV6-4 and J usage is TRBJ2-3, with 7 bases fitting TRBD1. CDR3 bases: TGTGCCAGCAGTGACTCGGCAGGGGGAGCGACAGATACGCAGTATTTT. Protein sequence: CASSDSAGGATDTQYF.